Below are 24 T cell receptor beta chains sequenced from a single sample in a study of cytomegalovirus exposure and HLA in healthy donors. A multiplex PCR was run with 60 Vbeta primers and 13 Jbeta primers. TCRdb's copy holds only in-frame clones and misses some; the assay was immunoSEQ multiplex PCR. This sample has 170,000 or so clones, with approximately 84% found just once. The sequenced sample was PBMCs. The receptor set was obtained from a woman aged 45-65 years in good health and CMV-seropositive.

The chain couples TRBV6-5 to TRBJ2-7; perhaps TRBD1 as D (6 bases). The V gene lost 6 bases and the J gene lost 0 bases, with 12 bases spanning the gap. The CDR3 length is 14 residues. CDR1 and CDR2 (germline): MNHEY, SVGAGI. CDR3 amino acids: CASSPDRNSYEQYF. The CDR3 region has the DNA TGTGCCAGCAGCCCCGACAGGAACTCCTACGAGCAGTACTTC.

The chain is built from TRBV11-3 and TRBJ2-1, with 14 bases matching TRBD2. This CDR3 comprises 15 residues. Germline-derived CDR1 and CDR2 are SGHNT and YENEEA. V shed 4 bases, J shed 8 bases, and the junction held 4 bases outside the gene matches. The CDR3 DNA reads TGTGCCAGCAGCTCGGAGACTAGCGGGAGGGATGAGCAGTTCTTC. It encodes CASSSETSGRDEQFF.

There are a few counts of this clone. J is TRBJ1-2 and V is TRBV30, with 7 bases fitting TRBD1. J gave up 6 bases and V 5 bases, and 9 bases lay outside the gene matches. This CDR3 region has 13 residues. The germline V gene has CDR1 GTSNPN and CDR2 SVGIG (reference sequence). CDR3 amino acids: CAWQQRQGDGYTF. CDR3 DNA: TGTGCCTGGCAACAGAGACAGGGCGATGGCTACACCTTC.

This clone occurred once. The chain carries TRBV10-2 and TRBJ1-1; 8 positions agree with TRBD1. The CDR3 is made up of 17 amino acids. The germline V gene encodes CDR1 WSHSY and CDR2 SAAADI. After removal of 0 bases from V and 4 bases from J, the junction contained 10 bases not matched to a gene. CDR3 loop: CASSESYFTTGGTEAFF. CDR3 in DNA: TGCGCCAGCAGTGAGTCTTACTTTACCACAGGGGGCACTGAAGCTTTCTTT.

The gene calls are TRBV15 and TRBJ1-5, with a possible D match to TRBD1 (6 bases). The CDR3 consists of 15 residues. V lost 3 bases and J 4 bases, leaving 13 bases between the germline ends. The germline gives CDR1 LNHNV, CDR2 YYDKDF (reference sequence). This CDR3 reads CATSRGRGENQPQHF. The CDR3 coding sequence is TGTGCCACCAGCAGGGGCAGGGGAGAAAATCAGCCCCAGCATTTT. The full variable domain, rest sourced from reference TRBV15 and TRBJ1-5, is DAMVIQNPRYQVTQFGKPVTLSCSQTLNHNVMYWYQQKSSQAPKLLFHYYDKDFNNEADTPDNFQSRRPNTSFCFLDIRSPGLGDTAMYLCATSRGRGENQPQHFGDGTRLSIL.

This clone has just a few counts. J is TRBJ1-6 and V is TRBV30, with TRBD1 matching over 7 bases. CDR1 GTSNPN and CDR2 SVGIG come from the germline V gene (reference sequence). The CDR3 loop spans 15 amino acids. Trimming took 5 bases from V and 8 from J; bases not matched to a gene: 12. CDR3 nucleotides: TGTGCCTGGGACATCGACAGGGCAAATTATTCACCCCTCCACTTT. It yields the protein CAWDIDRANYSPLHF. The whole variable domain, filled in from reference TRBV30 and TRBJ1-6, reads SQTIHQWPATLVQPVGSPLSLECTVEGTSNPNLYWYRQAAGRGLQLLFYSVGIGQISSEVPQNLSASRPQDRQFILSSKKLLLSDSGFYLCAWDIDRANYSPLHFGNGTRLTVT.

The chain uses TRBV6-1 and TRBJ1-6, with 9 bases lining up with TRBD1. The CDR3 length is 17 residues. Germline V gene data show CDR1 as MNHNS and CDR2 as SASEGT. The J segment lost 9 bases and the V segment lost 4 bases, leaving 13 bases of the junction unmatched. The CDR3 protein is CASSVMTPGQGGSPLHF. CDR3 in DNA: TGTGCCAGCAGTGTAATGACTCCGGGACAGGGCGGTTCACCCCTCCACTTT.

As DNA, the CDR3 is TGTGCCAGCAGCTTGGGGACAGGGGGGGAAGCTTTCTTT. Its protein is CASSLGTGGEAFF. The chain couples TRBV7-2 to TRBJ1-1, with 11 bases aligning to TRBD1. V was pared by 3 bases and J by 8 bases, with 2 bases of the junction left unmatched. Germline loops: CDR1 SGHTA, CDR2 FQGNSA. This CDR3 comprises 13 residues.

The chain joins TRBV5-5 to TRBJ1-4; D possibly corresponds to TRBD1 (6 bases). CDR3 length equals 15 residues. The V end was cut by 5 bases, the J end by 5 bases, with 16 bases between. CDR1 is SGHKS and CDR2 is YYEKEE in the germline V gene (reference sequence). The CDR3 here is CASSAQGSLNEKLFF. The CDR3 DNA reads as TGTGCCAGCAGTGCACAGGGCTCCCTGAATGAAAAACTGTTTTTT.

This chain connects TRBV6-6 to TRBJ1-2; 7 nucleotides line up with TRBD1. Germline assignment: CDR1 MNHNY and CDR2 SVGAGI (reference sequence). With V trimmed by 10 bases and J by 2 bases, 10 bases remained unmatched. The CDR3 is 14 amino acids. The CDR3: CATPDRTGNYGYTF. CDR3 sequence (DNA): TGTGCCACCCCCGATCGGACAGGAAACTATGGCTACACCTTC.

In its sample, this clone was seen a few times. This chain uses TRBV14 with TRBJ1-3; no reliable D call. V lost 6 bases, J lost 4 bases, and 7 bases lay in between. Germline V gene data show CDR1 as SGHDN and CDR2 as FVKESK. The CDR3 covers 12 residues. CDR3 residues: CASSPRGNTIYF. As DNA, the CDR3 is TGTGCCAGCAGTCCTAGAGGAAACACCATATATTTT. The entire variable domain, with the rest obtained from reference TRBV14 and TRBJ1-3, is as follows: EAGVTQFPSHSVIEKGQTVTLRCDPISGHDNLYWYRRVMGKEIKFLLHFVKESKQDESGMPNNRFLAERTGGTYSTLKVQPAELEDSGVYFCASSPRGNTIYFGEGSWLTVV.

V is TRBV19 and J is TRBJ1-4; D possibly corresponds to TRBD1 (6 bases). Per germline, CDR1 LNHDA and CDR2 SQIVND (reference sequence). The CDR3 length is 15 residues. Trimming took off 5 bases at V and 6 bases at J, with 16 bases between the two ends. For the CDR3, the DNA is TGTGCCAGTAGTTCCCGGACAGACAAGGATGAAAAACTGTTTTTT. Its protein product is CASSSRTDKDEKLFF. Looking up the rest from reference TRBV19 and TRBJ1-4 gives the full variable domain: DGGITQSPKYLFRKEGQNVTLSCEQNLNHDAMYWYRQDPGQGLRLIYYSQIVNDFQKGDIAEGYSVSREKKESFPLTVTSAQKNPTAFYLCASSSRTDKDEKLFFGSGTQLSVL.

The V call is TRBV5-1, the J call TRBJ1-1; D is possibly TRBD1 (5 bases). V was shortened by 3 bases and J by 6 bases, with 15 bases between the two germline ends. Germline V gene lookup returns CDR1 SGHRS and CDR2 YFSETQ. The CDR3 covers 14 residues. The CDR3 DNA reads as TGCGCCAGCAGCTGGGGCGCGAGTTACGCTGAAGCTTTCTTT. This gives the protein CASSWGASYAEAFF.

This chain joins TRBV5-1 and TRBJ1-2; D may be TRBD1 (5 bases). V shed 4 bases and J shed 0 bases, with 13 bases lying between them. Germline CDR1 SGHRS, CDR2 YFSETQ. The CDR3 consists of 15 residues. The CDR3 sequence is CASSPGGGTNYGYTF. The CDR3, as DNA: TGCGCCAGCAGCCCGGGGGGGGGAACTAACTATGGCTACACCTTC.

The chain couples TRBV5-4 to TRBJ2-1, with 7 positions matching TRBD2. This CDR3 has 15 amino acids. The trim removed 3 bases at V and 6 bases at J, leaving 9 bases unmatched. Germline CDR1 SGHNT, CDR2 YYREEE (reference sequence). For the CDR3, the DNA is TGTGCCAGCAGCTCCCCTAGACTAGCCGGCAATGAGCAGTTCTTC. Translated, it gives CASSSPRLAGNEQFF.

Written as DNA, the CDR3 is TGTGCCAGCAGTTTACGTCAGGGTAAGGCCAACGTCCTGACTTTC. It specifies CASSLRQGKANVLTF. This chain connects TRBV27 to TRBJ2-6, with D possibly TRBD1 on 5 matching bases. V was cut by 2 bases and J by 6 bases, with 11 bases left in between. This CDR3 is 15 amino acids long. Germline lookup yields CDR1 MNHEY and CDR2 SMNVEV (reference sequence).

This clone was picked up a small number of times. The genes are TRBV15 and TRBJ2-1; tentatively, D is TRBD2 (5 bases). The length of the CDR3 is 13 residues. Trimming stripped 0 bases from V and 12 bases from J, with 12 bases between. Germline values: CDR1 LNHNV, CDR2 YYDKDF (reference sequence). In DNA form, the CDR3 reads TGTGCCACCAGCAGAGACGGGTTAGGGAGGCAGTTCTTC. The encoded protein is CATSRDGLGRQFF.

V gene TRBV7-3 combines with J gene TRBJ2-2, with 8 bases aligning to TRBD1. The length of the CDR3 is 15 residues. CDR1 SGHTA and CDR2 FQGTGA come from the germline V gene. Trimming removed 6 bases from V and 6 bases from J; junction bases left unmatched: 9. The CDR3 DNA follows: TGTGCCAGCAGTTACAGGGCGACAGGGGCCGGGGAGCTGTTTTTT. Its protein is CASSYRATGAGELFF.

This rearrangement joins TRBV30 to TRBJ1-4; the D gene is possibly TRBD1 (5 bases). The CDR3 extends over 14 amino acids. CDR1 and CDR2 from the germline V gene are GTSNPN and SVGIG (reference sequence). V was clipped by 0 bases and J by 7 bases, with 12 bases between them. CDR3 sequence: CAWSVRSGREKLFF. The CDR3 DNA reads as TGTGCCTGGAGTGTACGGTCAGGGCGTGAAAAACTGTTTTTT. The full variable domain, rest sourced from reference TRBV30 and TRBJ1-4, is SQTIHQWPATLVQPVGSPLSLECTVEGTSNPNLYWYRQAAGRGLQLLFYSVGIGQISSEVPQNLSASRPQDRQFILSSKKLLLSDSGFYLCAWSVRSGREKLFFGSGTQLSVL.

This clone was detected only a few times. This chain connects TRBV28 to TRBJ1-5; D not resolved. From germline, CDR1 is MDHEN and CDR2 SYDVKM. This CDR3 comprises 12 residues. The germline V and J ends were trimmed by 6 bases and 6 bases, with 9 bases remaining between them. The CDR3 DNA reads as TGTGCCAGCAGCCCCGGAGCTCAGCCCCAGCATTTT. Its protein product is CASSPGAQPQHF.

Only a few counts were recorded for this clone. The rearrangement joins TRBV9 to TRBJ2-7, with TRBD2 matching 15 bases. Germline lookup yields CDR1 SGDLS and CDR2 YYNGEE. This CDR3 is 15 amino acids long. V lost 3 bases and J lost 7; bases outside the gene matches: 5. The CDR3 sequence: CASSAGLAGGWEQYF. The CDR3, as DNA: TGTGCCAGCAGCGCGGGACTAGCGGGAGGATGGGAGCAGTACTTC.

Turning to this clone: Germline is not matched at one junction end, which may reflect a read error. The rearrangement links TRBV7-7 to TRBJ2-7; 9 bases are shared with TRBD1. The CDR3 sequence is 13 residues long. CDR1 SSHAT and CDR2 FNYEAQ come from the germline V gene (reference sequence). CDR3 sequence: CASSQGQGREQYF. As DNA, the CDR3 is TGTGCTAGCAGCCAAGGACAGGGGAGGGAGCAGTACTTC.

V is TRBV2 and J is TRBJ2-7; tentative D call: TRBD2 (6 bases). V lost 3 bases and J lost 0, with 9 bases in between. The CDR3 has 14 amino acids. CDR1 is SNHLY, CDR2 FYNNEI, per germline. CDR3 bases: TGTGCCAGCAGTGATAGGGAGGTCTCCTACGAGCAGTACTTC. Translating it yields CASSDREVSYEQYF.

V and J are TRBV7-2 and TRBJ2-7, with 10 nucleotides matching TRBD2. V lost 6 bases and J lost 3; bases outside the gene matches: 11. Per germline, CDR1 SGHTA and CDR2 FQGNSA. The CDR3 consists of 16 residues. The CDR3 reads CASSRTSGRAVYEQYF. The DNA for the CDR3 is TGTGCCAGCAGTCGTACAAGCGGGAGGGCCGTCTACGAGCAGTACTTC.